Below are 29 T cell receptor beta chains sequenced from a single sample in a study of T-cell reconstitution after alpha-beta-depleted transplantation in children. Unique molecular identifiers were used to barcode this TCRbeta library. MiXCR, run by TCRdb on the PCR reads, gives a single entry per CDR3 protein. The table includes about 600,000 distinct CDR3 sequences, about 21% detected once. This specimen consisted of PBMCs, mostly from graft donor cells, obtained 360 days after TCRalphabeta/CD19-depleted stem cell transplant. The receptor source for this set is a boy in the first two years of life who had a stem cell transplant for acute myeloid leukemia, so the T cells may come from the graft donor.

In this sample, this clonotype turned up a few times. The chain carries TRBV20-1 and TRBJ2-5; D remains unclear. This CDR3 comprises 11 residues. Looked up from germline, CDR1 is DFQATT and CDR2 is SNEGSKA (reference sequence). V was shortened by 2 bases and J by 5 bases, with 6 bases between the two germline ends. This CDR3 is CSARWSETQYF. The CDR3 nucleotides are TGCAGTGCTAGATGGTCGGAGACCCAGTACTTC.

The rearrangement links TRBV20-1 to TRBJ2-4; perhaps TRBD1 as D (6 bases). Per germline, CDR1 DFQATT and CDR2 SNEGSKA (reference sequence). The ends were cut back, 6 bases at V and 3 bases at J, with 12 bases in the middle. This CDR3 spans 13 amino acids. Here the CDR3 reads CSAREGGKNIQYF. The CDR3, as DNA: TGCAGTGCCCGAGAAGGGGGCAAAAACATTCAGTACTTC.

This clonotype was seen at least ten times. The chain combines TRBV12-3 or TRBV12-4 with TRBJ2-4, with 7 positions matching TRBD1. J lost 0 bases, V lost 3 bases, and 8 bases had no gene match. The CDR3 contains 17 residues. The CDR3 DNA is TGTGCCAGCAGTTTCTCGACAGGGACACTAGCCAAAAACATTCAGTACTTC. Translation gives CASSFSTGTLAKNIQYF.

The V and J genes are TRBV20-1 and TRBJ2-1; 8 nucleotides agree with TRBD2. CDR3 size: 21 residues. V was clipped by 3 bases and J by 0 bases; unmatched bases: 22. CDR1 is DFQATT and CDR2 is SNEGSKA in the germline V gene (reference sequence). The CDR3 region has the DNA TGCAGTGCTAGCTATCCGGGGGGTAGGGCGGGGGGTTCCAGCTCCTACAATGAGCAGTTCTTC. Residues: CSASYPGGRAGGSSSYNEQFF.

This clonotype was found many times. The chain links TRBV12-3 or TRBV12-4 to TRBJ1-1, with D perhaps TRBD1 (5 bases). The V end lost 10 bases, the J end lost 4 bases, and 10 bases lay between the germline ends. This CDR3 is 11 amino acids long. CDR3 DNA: TGTGCCAATGGGGACGGCACTGAAGCTTTCTTT. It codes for CANGDGTEAFF.

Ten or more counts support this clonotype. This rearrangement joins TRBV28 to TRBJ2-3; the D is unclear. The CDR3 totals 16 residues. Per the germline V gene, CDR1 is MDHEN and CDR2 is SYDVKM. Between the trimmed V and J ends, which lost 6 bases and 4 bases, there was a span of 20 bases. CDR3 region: CASSPGPVPYADTQYF. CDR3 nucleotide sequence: TGTGCCAGCAGCCCCGGACCGGTCCCCTACGCAGATACGCAGTATTTT.

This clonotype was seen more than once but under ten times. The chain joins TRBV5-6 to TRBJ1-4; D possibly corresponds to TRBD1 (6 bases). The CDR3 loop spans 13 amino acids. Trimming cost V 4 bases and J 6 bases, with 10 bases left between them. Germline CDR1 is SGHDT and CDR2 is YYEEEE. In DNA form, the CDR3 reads TGTGCCAGCAGCAGACAGGAGCATGAAAAACTGTTTTTT. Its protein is CASSRQEHEKLFF.

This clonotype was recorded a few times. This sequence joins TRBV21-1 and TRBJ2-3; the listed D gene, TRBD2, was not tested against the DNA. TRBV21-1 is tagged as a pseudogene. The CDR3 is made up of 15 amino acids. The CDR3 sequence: CASPEVVADTDTQYF. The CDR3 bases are TGTGCCAGCCCTGAGGTGGTAGCGGACACAGATACGCAGTATTTT.

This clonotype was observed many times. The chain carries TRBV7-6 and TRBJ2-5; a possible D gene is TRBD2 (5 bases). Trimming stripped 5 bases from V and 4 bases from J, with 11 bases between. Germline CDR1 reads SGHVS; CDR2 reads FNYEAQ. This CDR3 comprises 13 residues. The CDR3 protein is CASSVTRIETQYF. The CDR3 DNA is TGTGCCAGCAGCGTTACTAGGATAGAGACCCAGTACTTC.

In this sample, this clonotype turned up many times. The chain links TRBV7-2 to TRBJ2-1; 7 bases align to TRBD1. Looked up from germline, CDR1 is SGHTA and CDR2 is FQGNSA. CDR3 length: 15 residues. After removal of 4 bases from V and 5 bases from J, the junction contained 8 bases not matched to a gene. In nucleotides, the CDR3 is TGTGCCAGCAGCTCTCCCCGGGACAGCCACAATGAGCAGTTCTTC. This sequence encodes CASSSPRDSHNEQFF.

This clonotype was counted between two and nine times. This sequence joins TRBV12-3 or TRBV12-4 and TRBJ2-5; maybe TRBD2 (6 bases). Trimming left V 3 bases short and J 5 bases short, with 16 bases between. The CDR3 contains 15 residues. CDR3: CASSFRGERGETQYF. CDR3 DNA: TGTGCCAGCAGTTTCCGCGGGGAAAGAGGGGAGACCCAGTACTTC.

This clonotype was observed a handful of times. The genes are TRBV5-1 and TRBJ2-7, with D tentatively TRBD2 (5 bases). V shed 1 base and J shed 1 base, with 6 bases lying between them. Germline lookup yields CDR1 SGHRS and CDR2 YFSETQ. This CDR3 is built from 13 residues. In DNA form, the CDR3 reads TGCGCCAGCAGCTTGACTAGTTCCTACGAGCAGTACGTC. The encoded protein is CASSLTSSYEQYV.

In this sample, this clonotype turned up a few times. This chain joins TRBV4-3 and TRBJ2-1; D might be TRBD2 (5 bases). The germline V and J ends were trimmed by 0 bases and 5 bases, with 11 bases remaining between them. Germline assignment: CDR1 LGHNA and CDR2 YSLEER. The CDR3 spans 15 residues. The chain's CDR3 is CASSQDYGGDNEQFF. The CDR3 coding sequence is TGCGCCAGCAGCCAAGATTATGGAGGAGACAATGAGCAGTTCTTC.

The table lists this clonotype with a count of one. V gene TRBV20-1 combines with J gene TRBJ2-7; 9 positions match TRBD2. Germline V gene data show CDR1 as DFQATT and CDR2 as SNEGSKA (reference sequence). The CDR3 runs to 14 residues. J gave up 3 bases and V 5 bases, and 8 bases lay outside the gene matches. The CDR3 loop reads CSAPLAGANYEQYF. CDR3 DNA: TGCAGTGCTCCTTTAGCGGGGGCGAACTACGAGCAGTACTTC.

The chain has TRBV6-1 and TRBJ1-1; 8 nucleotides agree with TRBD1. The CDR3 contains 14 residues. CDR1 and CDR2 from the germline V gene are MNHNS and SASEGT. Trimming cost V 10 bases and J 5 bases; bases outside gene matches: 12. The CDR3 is CATKAGGSNTEAFF. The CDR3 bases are TGTGCCACCAAGGCAGGGGGCAGTAATACTGAAGCTTTCTTT.

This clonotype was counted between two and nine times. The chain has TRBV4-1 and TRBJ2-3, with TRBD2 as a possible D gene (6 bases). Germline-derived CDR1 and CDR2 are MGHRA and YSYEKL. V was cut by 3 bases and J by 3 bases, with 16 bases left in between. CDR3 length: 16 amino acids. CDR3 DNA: TGCGCCAGCAGCCATCCCGGTATGGAGGGGACAGATACGCAGTATTTT. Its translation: CASSHPGMEGTDTQYF.

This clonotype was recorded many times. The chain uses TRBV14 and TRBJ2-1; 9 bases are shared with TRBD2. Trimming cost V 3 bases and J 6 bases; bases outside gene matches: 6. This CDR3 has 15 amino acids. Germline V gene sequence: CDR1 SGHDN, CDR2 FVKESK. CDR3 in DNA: TGTGCCAGCAGCCAGGCTAGCGGGGCCCTCAATGAGCAGTTCTTC. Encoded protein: CASSQASGALNEQFF. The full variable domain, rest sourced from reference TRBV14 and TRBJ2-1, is EAGVTQFPSHSVIEKGQTVTLRCDPISGHDNLYWYRRVMGKEIKFLLHFVKESKQDESGMPNNRFLAERTGGTYSTLKVQPAELEDSGVYFCASSQASGALNEQFFGPGTRLTVL.

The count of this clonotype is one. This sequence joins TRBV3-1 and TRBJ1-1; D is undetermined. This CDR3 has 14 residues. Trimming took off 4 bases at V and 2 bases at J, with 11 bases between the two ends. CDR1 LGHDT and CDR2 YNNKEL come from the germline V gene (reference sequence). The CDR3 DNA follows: TGTGCCAGCAGCCGTGTTGGTCTCAACACTGAAGCTTTCTTT. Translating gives CASSRVGLNTEAFF.

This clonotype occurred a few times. CDR3 coding DNA: TGTGCCAGCAGCTTAGCGGGACAGGGGGTGAACACTGAAGCTTTCTTT. Protein product: CASSLAGQGVNTEAFF. This rearrangement joins TRBV7-6 to TRBJ1-1, with 11 bases identical to TRBD1. The CDR3 runs to 16 residues. Looked up from germline, CDR1 is SGHVS and CDR2 is FNYEAQ. The V gene end was trimmed by 0 bases and the J gene end by 0 bases; junction bases not matched to a gene: 0. The full variable domain, rest sourced from reference TRBV7-6 and TRBJ1-1, is GAGVSQSPRYKVTKRGQDVALRCDPISGHVSLYWYRQALGQGPEFLTYFNYEAQQDKSGLPNDRFSAERPEGSISTLTIQRTEQRDSAMYRCASSLAGQGVNTEAFFGQGTRLTVV.

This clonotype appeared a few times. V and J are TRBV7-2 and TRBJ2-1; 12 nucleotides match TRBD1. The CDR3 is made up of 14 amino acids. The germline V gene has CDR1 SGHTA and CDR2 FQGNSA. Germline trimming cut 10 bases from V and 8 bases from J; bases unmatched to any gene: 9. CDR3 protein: CATTPGQGAYEQFF. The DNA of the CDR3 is TGTGCCACAACTCCGGGACAGGGGGCTTATGAGCAGTTCTTC.

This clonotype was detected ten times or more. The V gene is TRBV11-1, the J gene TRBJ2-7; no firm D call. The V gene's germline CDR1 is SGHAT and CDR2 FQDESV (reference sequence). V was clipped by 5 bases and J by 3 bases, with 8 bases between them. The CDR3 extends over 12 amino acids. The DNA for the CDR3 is TGTGCCAGCAGCCTCCACCGCTACGAGCAGTACTTC. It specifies CASSLHRYEQYF. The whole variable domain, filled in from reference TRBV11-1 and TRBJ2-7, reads EAEVAQSPRYKITEKSQAVAFWCDPISGHATLYWYRQILGQGPELLVQFQDESVVDDSQLPKDRFSAERLKGVDSTLKIQPAELGDSAMYLCASSLHRYEQYFGPGTRLTVT.

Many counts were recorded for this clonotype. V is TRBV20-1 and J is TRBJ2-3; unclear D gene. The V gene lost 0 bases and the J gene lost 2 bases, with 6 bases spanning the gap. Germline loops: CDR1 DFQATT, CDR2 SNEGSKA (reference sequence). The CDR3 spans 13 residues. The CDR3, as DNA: TGCAGTGCTAGAGATCGCCTCACAGATACGCAGTATTTT. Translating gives CSARDRLTDTQYF.

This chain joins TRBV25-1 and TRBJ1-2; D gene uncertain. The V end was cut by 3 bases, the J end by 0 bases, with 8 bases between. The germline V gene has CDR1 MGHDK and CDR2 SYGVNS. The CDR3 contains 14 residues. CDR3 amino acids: CASSDRQANYGYTF. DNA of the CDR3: TGTGCCAGCAGTGACCGGCAAGCTAACTATGGCTACACCTTC.

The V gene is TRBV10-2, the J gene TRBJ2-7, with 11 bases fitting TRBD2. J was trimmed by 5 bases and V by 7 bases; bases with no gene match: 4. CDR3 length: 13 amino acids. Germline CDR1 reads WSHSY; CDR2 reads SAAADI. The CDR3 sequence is CASTSGGIDEQYV. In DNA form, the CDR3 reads TGCGCCAGCACTAGCGGGGGGATAGACGAGCAGTACGTC.

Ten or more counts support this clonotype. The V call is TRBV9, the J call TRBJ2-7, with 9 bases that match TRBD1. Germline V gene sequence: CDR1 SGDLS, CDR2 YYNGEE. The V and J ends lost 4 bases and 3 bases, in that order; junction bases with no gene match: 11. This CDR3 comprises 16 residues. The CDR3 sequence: CASSPGDRDPLYEQYF. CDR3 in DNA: TGTGCCAGCAGCCCAGGGGACAGGGACCCCCTCTACGAGCAGTACTTC.

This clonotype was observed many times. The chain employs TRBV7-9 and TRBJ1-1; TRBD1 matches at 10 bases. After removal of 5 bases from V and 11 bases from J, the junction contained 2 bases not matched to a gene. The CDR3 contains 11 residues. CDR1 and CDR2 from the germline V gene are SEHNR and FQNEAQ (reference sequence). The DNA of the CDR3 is TGTGCCAGCAGCCCGGGACAGGGGGCTTTCTTT. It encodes CASSPGQGAFF. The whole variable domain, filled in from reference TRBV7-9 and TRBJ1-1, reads DTGVSQNPRHKITKRGQNVTFRCDPISEHNRLYWYRQTLGQGPEFLTYFQNEAQLEKSRLLSDRFSAERPKGSFSTLEIQRTEQGDSAMYLCASSPGQGAFFGQGTRLTVV.

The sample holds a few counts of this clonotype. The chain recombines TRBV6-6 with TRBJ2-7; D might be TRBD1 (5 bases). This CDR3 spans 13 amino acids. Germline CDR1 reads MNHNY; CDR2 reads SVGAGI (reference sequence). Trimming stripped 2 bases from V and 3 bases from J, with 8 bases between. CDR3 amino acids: CASSYGHLYEQYV. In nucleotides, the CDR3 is TGTGCCAGCAGTTACGGACACCTCTACGAGCAGTACGTC.

The CDR3 DNA follows: TGTGCCAGCAGTGAAGTCGGGTTTGGAGCGGGGGTCTACAATGAGCAGTTCTTC. It translates to CASSEVGFGAGVYNEQFF. The rearrangement links TRBV25-1 to TRBJ2-1; 8 bases line up with TRBD2. The CDR3 consists of 18 residues. Unmatched junction bases numbered 12, after V lost 2 bases and J lost 3 bases. Germline CDR1 MGHDK, CDR2 SYGVNS.

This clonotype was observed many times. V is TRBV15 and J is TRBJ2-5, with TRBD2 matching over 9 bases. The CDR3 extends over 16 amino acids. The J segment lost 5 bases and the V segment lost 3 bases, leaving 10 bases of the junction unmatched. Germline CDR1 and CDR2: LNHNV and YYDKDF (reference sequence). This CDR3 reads CATSRKLAGERETQYF. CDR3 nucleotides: TGTGCCACCAGCAGGAAGTTAGCGGGGGAGCGGGAGACCCAGTACTTC.